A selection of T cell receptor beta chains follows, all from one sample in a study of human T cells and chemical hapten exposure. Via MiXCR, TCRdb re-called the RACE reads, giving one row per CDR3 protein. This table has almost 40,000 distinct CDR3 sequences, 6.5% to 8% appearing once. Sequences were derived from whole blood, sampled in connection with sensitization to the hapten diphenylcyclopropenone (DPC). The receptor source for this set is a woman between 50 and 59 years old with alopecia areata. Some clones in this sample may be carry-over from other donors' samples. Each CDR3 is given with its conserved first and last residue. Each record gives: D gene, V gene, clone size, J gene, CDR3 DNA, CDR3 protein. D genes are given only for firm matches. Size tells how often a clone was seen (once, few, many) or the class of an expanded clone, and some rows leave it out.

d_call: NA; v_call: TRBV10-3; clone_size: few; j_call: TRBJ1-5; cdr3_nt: TGTGCCATCAGTGATGGGGGCAATCAGCCCCAGCATTTT; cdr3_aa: CAISDGGNQPQHF
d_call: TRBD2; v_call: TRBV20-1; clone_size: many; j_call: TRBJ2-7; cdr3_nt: TGCAGTGCTAGCCCTAGCGGGAGGACTTACGAGCAGTACTTC; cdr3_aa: CSASPSGRTYEQYF
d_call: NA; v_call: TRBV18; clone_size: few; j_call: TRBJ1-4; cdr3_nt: TGTGCCAGCTCACCACTCCAACAGTCTCCGCTAGAAAAACTGTTTTTT; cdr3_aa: CASSPLQQSPLEKLFF
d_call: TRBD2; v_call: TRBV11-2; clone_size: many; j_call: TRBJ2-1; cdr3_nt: TGTGCCAGCAGCGCCTGGACTAGCGGGATTTCCTACAATGAGCAGTTCTTC; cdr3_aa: CASSAWTSGISYNEQFF
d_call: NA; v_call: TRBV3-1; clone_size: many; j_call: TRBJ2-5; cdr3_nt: TGTGCCAGCAGCCATGGTGAAGAGACCCAGTACTTC; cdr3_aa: CASSHGEETQYF
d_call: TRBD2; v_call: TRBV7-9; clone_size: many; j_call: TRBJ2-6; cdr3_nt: TGTGCCAGCAGCTTATACGGGACTAGCTCTGGGGCCAACGTCCTGACTTTC; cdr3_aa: CASSLYGTSSGANVLTF
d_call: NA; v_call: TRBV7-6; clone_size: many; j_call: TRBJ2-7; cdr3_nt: TGTGCCAGCAGCTCCAGGGAGTACGAGCAGTACTTC; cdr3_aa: CASSSREYEQYF
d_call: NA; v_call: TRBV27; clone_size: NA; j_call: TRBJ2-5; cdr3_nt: TGTGCCTGCAGTTTATCGAGGGGTCGGCAAGAGACCCAGTACTTC; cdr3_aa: CACSLSRGRQETQYF
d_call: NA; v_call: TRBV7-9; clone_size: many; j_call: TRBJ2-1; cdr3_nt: TGTGCCAGCAGCTTAAGTCAGGGGATGTACAATGAGCAGTTCTTC; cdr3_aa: CASSLSQGMYNEQFF
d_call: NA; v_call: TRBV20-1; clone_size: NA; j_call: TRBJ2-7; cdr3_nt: TGCAGTGCCCCACTCGTACTGACCTACGAGCAGTACTTC; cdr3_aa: CSAPLVLTYEQYF
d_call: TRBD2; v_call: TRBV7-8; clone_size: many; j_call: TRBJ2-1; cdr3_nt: TGTGCCAGCAGCTTGCGACTAGCATCCCATGAGCAGTTCTTC; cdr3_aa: CASSLRLASHEQFF
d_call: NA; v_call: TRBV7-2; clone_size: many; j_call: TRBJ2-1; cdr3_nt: TGTGCCAGCAGCCCCCCGAGAGGCGGGAATGAGCAGTTCTTC; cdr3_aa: CASSPPRGGNEQFF
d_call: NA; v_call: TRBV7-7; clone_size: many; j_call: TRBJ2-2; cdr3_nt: TGTGCTAGCAGCCGACTACCTAACACCGGGGAGCTGTTTTTT; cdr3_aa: CASSRLPNTGELFF
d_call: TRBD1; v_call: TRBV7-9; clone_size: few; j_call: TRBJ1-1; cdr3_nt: TGTGCCAGCAGCCAAACAGGGGTTGGCACTGAAGCTTTCTTT; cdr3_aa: CASSQTGVGTEAFF
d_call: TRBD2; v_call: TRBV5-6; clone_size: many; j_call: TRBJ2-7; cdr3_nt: TGTGCCAGCAGCTTTCGAACTAGCGGGAGGGCCAACGAGCAGTACTTC; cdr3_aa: CASSFRTSGRANEQYF
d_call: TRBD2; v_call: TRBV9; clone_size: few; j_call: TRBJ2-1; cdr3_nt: TGTGCCAGCAGCGTAGCTGGGACTAGCGGGAGGGCCGATGAGCAGTTCTTC; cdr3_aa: CASSVAGTSGRADEQFF
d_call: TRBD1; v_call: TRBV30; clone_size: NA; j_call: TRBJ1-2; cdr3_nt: TGTGCCTGGAGTCCGACAGGGGATGGCTACACCTTC; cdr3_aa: CAWSPTGDGYTF
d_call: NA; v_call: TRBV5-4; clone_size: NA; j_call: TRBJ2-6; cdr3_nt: TGTGCCAGCAGCCCTCGGGGCCTTAGCTCTGGGGCCAACGTCCTGACTTTC; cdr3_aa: CASSPRGLSSGANVLTF
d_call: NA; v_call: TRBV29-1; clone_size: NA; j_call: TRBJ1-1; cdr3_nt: TGCAGCGTTGGAGGTATGAACACTGAAGCTTTCTTT; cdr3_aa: CSVGGMNTEAFF
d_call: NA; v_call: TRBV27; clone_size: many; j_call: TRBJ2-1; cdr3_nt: TGTGCCAGCAATAGCTATGGGACCGGGGAAAGCAATGAGCAGTTCTTC; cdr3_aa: CASNSYGTGESNEQFF
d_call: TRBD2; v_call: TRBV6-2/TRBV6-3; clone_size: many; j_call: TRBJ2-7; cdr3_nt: TGTGCCAGCAGTCCACAGACTAGCGGGAGGGCCAGCGAGCAGTACTTC; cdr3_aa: CASSPQTSGRASEQYF
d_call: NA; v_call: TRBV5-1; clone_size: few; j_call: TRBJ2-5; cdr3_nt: TGCGCCAGCAGCTCTGTGTGGAGCCAAGAGACCCAGTACTTC; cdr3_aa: CASSSVWSQETQYF
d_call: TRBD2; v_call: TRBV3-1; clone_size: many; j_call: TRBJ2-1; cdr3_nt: TGTGCCAGCAGCCGGACTAGCGGGAGGTACAATGAGCAGTTCTTC; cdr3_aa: CASSRTSGRYNEQFF
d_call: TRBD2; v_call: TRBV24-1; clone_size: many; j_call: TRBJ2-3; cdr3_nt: TGTGCCACCAGTCAATTAGCGGGAGAAACCCCCTACGCAGATACGCAGTATTTT; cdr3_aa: CATSQLAGETPYADTQYF
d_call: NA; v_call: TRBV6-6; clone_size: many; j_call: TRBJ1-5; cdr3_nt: TGTGCCAGCAGTTCCCAGGGAAGGGCAAATCAGCCCCAGCATTTT; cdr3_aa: CASSSQGRANQPQHF
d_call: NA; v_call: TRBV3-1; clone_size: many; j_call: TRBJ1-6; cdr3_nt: TGTGCCAGCAGCACGATCGGTGCGAATTCACCCCTCCACTTT; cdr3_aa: CASSTIGANSPLHF
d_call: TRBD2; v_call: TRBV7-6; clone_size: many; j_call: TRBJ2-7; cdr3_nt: TGTGCCAGCAGCCGAGGACTAGCGGGTAGCTCCTACGAGCAGTACTTC; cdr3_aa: CASSRGLAGSSYEQYF
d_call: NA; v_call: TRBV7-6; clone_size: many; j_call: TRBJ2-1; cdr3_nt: TGTGCCAGCAGAGTAACTGGGACTCCGGGCGAGCAGTTCTTC; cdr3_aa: CASRVTGTPGEQFF
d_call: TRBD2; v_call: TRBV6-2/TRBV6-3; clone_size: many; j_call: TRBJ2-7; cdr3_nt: TGTGCCAGCAGTACCCTAGCGGGAGCCCTGGGAGAGCAGTACTTC; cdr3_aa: CASSTLAGALGEQYF
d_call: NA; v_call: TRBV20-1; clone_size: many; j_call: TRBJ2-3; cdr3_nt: TGCAGCGCCTGGGGGGCCATGGGCACAGATACGCAGTATTTT; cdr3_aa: CSAWGAMGTDTQYF
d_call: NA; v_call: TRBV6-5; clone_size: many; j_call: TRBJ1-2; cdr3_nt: TGTGCCAGCAGTTACTCGAGTCGACGGGCCACTACAGGTGGCTACACCTTC; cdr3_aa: CASSYSSRRATTGGYTF
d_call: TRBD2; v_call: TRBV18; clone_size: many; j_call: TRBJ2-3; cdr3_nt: TGTGCCAGCTCGCTAACCCGTCTGACTAGCGGGAATAGCACAGATACGCAGTATTTT; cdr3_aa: CASSLTRLTSGNSTDTQYF
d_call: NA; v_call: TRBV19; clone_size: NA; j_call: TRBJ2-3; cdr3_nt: TGTGCCAGTGGGGCCGGACCGAGCACAGATACGCAGTATTTT; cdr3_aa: CASGAGPSTDTQYF
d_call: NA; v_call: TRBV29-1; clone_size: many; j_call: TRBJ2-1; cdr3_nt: TGCAGCGTTGAAGGACCCCCCAATGAGCAGTTCTTC; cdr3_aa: CSVEGPPNEQFF
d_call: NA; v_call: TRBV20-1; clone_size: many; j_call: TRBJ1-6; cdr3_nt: TGCAGTGCGGGCGGGACACCGGCCCTCCACTTT; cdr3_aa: CSAGGTPALHF
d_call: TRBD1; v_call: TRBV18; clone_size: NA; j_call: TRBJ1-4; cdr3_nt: TGTGCCAGCTCACCGGGACAGAGCTCTAATGAAAAACTGTTTTTT; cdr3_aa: CASSPGQSSNEKLFF
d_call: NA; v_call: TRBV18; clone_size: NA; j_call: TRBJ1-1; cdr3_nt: TGTGCCAGCTCACCTAGCAGGGACTGGAACACTGAAGCTTTCTTT; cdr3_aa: CASSPSRDWNTEAFF
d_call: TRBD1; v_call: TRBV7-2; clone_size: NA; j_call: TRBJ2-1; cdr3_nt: TGTGCCAGCAGCCTAGGGACAGGGGCCGACAATGAGCAGTTCTTC; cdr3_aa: CASSLGTGADNEQFF
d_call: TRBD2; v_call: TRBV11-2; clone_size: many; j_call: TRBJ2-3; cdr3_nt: TGTGCCAGCAGCTATGCCCTAGCGGGAGTTCCTCGGGGGCACACAGATACGCAGTATTTT; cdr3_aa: CASSYALAGVPRGHTDTQYF
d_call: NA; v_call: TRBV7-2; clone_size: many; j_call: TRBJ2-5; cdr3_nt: TGTGCCAGCAGCTGGGACGGACGAGAGACCCAGTACTTC; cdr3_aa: CASSWDGRETQYF
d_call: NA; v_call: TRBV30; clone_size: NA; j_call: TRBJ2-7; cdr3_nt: TGTGCCTGGAGTAGGGGGTCGGACGAGCAGTACTTC; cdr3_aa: CAWSRGSDEQYF
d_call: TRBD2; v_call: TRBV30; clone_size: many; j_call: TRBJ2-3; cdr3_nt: TGTGCCTGGAGTGGGGGTAAAGGGAGGGCCTGGACAGATACGCAGTATTTT; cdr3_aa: CAWSGGKGRAWTDTQYF
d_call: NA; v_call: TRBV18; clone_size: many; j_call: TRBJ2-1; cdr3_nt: TGTGCCAGCTCACAGGACAGACCTACCTACAATGAGCAGTTCTTC; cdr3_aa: CASSQDRPTYNEQFF
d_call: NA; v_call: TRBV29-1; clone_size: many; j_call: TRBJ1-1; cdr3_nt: TGCAGCGTTGAAGATAAGGAAGGCACTGAAGCTTTCTTT; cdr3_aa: CSVEDKEGTEAFF
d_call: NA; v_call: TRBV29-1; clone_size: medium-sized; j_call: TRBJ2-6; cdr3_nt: TGCAGCGTTGAAGATGATAATGGCCGCTCTGGGGCCAACGTCCTGACTTTC; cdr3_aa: CSVEDDNGRSGANVLTF
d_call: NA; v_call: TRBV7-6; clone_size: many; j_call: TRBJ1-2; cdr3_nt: TGTGCCAGCAGCTTAGCGGCGGGCAAGGGGAGTAGGGATGGCTACACCTTC; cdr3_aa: CASSLAAGKGSRDGYTF
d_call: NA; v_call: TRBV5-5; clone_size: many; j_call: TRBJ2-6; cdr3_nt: TGTGCCAGCAGCTTGGAGGGGAGCTCTGGGGCCAACGTCCTGACTTTC; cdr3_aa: CASSLEGSSGANVLTF
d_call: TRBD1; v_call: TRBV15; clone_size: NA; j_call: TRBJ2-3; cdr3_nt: TGTGCCACCAGCAGGGACAGGATACAGTATTTT; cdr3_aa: CATSRDRIQYF
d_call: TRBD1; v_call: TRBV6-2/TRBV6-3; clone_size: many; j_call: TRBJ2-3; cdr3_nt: TGTGCCAGCAGCACAGGGGTTATTAGCACAGATACGCAGTATTTT; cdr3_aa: CASSTGVISTDTQYF
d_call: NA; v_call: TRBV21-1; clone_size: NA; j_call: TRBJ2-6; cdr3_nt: TGTGCCACCCTCAACCCGGGACAGCGAAGGGCCAACGTCCTGACTTTC; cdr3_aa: CATLNPGQRRANVLTF
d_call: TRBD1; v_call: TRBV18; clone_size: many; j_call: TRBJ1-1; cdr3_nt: TGTGCCAGCTCACTGGGACAGGGAAACACTGAAGCTTTCTTT; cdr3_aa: CASSLGQGNTEAFF
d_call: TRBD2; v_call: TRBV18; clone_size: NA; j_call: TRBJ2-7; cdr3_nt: TGTGCCAGCTCACCGTTGGGACTAGCGGGAGACGAGCAGTACTTC; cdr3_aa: CASSPLGLAGDEQYF
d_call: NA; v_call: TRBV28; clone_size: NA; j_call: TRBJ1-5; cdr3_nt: TGTGCCAGCAGTTTATTTCCCTTTTTGAAGGGCAATCAGCCCCAGCATTTT; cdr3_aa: CASSLFPFLKGNQPQHF